Shown below are 28 T cell receptor beta chains from a single sample sequenced in a study of blood T cell repertoires in COVID-19. Some clones are missing from TCRdb's copy, which holds only in-frame ones; the method was immunoSEQ multiplex PCR. Of about 400,000 clones listed, roughly 90% were seen once; the top ten hold 2% to 2.5%. The sequenced sample was PBMCs or T cells enriched from blood (not recorded which). The receptor source for this set is a woman aged 35 to 49 with acute COVID-19.

CDR3 amino acids: CASSLRTSGGSYNEQFF. The CDR3 bases are TGCGCCAGCAGCCTGAGGACTAGCGGGGGCTCCTACAATGAGCAGTTCTTC. The chain combines TRBV4-1 with TRBJ2-1; TRBD2 matches at 13 bases. This CDR3 comprises 17 residues. The ends lost 4 bases at V and 0 bases at J; junction bases unmatched: 3. CDR1 MGHRA and CDR2 YSYEKL come from the germline V gene.

The J gene is TRBJ2-3, the V gene TRBV7-9; 9 positions match TRBD1. V trimming: 5 bases; J trimming: 2 bases; junction bases outside the gene matches: 14. This CDR3 is built from 18 residues. The germline gives CDR1 SEHNR, CDR2 FQNEAQ (reference sequence). The CDR3 sequence is CASSPTRGGQGYTDTQYF. In nucleotides, the CDR3 is TGTGCCAGCAGCCCAACAAGGGGGGGACAGGGTTACACAGATACGCAGTATTTT. The full variable domain, with the rest looked up from reference TRBV7-9 and TRBJ2-3, is DTGVSQNPRHKITKRGQNVTFRCDPISEHNRLYWYRQTLGQGPEFLTYFQNEAQLEKSRLLSDRFSAERPKGSFSTLEIQRTEQGDSAMYLCASSPTRGGQGYTDTQYFGPGTRLTVL.

The rearrangement links TRBV7-9 to TRBJ1-3; 10 bases are shared with TRBD1. With V trimmed by 4 bases and J by 0 bases, 9 bases remained unmatched. Germline V CDR1 and CDR2: SEHNR, FQNEAQ (reference sequence). The CDR3 is 18 residues long. The CDR3 region is CASSSRSTGGRSGNTIYF. The CDR3 DNA is TGTGCCAGCAGCTCCCGGTCGACAGGGGGCCGCTCTGGAAACACCATATATTTT.

The chain combines TRBV6-5 with TRBJ1-5; weak D call: TRBD1 (6 bases). The V gene's germline CDR1 is MNHEY and CDR2 SVGAGI. This CDR3 region has 13 residues. Trimming removed 6 bases from V and 7 bases from J, with 13 bases in between. In nucleotides, the CDR3 is TGTGCCAGCAGACAGGGATTCGGGCAGCCCCAGCATTTT. Amino acid sequence: CASRQGFGQPQHF.

The rearrangement uses TRBV25-1 and TRBJ1-4; tentatively, D is TRBD1 (5 bases). This CDR3 has 15 residues. CDR1 MGHDK and CDR2 SYGVNS come from the germline V gene. Trimming stripped 6 bases from V and 3 bases from J, with 14 bases between. CDR3 loop: CASSQETVANEKLFF. CDR3 nucleotides: TGTGCCAGCAGCCAAGAGACAGTTGCTAATGAAAAACTGTTTTTT.

The J gene is TRBJ2-3, the V gene TRBV5-6, with 7 bases identical to TRBD2. The CDR3 has 13 residues. Trimming removed 7 bases from V and 2 bases from J; junction bases left unmatched: 4. The germline V gene encodes CDR1 SGHDT and CDR2 YYEEEE. This CDR3 reads CASRAGFTDTQYF. The CDR3 DNA reads TGTGCCAGCCGAGCGGGGTTCACAGATACGCAGTATTTT.

This clone was found once. The rearrangement uses TRBV3-1 (or the pseudogene TRBV3-2) and TRBJ1-6; D may be TRBD1 (6 bases). Trimming stripped 1 base from V and 8 bases from J, with 9 bases between. The CDR3 is 14 amino acids. Germline V lookup: CDR1 LGHDT, CDR2 YNNKEL (reference sequence). CDR3 bases: TGTGCCAGCAGCCAAGGGGGGGGCTATTCACCCCTCCACTTT. It translates to CASSQGGGYSPLHF.

The V call is TRBV29-1, the J call TRBJ1-6, with a weak D call TRBD1 (5 bases). This CDR3 region has 16 residues. Per germline, CDR1 SQVTM and CDR2 ANQGSEA. The V and J ends lost 7 bases and 8 bases respectively, with 24 bases between them. CDR3: CSAGQAPPRDDSPLHF. The CDR3 DNA is TGCAGCGCCGGACAAGCACCCCCCAGGGATGATTCACCCCTCCACTTT. The whole variable domain, remainder taken from reference TRBV29-1 and TRBJ1-6, is SAVISQKPSRDICQRGTSLTIQCQVDSQVTMMFWYRQQPGQSLTLIATANQGSEATYESGFVIDKFPISRPNLTFSTLTVSNMSPEDSSIYLCSAGQAPPRDDSPLHFGNGTRLTVT.

This rearrangement joins TRBV12-5 to TRBJ2-3; no clear D gene. Germline lookup yields CDR1 LGHNT and CDR2 FRNRAP. The V gene lost 2 bases and the J gene lost 6 bases, with 6 bases spanning the gap. This CDR3 region has 12 residues. CDR3 sequence: CASGLTSDTQYF. CDR3 nucleotides: TGTGCTAGTGGTTTGACTTCCGATACGCAGTATTTT. The full variable domain, in which reference TRBV12-5 and TRBJ2-3 provide the parts outside the CDR3, is DARVTQTPRHKVTEMGQEVTMRCQPILGHNTVFWYRQTMMQGLELLAYFRNRAPLDDSGMPKDRFSAEMPDATLATLKIQPSEPRDSAVYFCASGLTSDTQYFGPGTRLTVL.

The V call is TRBV3-1 (or the pseudogene TRBV3-2), the J call TRBJ1-6; D possibly corresponds to TRBD1 (5 bases). The CDR3 runs 15 residues. Trimming cost V 3 bases and J 6 bases, with 12 bases left between them. CDR1 LGHDT and CDR2 YNNKEL come from the germline V gene (reference sequence). CDR3 nucleotides: TGTGCCAGCAGCCACCTCCCAGGGTCTAATTCACCCCTCCACTTT. Its translation: CASSHLPGSNSPLHF.

The sample holds one count of this clone. The chain links TRBV29-1 to TRBJ2-5; D is possibly TRBD2 (5 bases). The CDR3 has 12 residues. Germline lookup yields CDR1 SQVTM and CDR2 ANQGSEA. Trimming shortened V by 4 bases and J by 4 bases, and 10 bases separated the two germline ends. The CDR3 spells CSVGSGVETQYF. The CDR3 region has the DNA TGCAGCGTTGGATCCGGGGTAGAGACCCAGTACTTC. The variable domain in full, completed from reference TRBV29-1 and TRBJ2-5, reads SAVISQKPSRDICQRGTSLTIQCQVDSQVTMMFWYRQQPGQSLTLIATANQGSEATYESGFVIDKFPISRPNLTFSTLTVSNMSPEDSSIYLCSVGSGVETQYFGPGTRLLVL.

The V and J genes are TRBV7-9 and TRBJ2-5, with unresolved D. Trimming stripped 5 bases from V and 4 bases from J, with 17 bases between. CDR1 and CDR2 (germline): SEHNR, FQNEAQ (reference sequence). This CDR3 contains 15 residues. CDR3 sequence: CASSAPRVVGETQYF. The CDR3 DNA reads as TGTGCCAGCAGCGCTCCCCGGGTAGTCGGAGAGACCCAGTACTTC.

The rearrangement joins TRBV7-9 to TRBJ2-7, with 9 positions matching TRBD1. The V segment lost 3 bases and the J segment 3 bases; nucleotides outside the gene matches: 9. CDR1 is SEHNR, CDR2 FQNEAQ, per germline (reference sequence). The CDR3 is made up of 16 amino acids. CDR3 region: CASSFVTGGPSYEQYF. The CDR3, as DNA: TGTGCCAGCAGCTTTGTAACAGGGGGCCCCAGCTACGAGCAGTACTTC.

V gene TRBV2 combines with J gene TRBJ1-2; 7 nucleotides agree with TRBD1. Looked up from germline, CDR1 is SNHLY and CDR2 is FYNNEI. The ends lost 4 bases at V and 0 bases at J; junction bases unmatched: 5. There are 15 residues in the CDR3. The CDR3 DNA sequence: TGTGCCAGCAGTGTACTTGGGACAGCTAACTATGGCTACACCTTC. It translates to CASSVLGTANYGYTF.

In this sample, this clone turned up once. The chain combines TRBV9 with TRBJ1-1; 7 bases align to TRBD1. The junction had 4 bases not matched to a gene; V was cut back by 4 bases and J by 1 base. The CDR3 consists of 14 residues. Looked up from germline, CDR1 is SGDLS and CDR2 is YYNGEE. The CDR3 nucleotides are TGTGCCAGCAGCCCGCGGACAGGGAACACTGAAGCTTTCTTT. It specifies CASSPRTGNTEAFF.

This rearrangement joins TRBV3-1 (or the pseudogene TRBV3-2) to TRBJ1-2, with D unclear. Trimming stripped 0 bases from V and 3 bases from J, with 11 bases between. The CDR3 covers 15 residues. CDR1 is LGHDT and CDR2 is YNNKEL in the germline V gene (reference sequence). This chain's CDR3 is CASSQDAASYYGYTF. The CDR3 DNA is TGTGCCAGCAGCCAAGATGCGGCCAGCTACTATGGCTACACCTTC.

This clone has a handful of counts. The chain joins TRBV19 to TRBJ2-1, with a tentative D call TRBD2 (6 bases). The CDR3 is made up of 15 amino acids. V was pared by 3 bases and J by 0 bases, with 9 bases between. Germline V lookup: CDR1 LNHDA, CDR2 SQIVND (reference sequence). CDR3 in DNA: TGTGCCAGTAGTATCTCTAGCGTCTCCTACAATGAGCAGTTCTTC. Translation: CASSISSVSYNEQFF.

The chain joins TRBV2 to TRBJ1-1, with 10 bases that match TRBD1. The CDR3 has 13 residues. The trim removed 9 bases at V and 1 base at J, leaving 2 bases unmatched. Germline V gene sequence: CDR1 SNHLY, CDR2 FYNNEI. CDR3 DNA: TGTGCCAGTAGGGACAGGGGGAACACTGAAGCTTTCTTT. The encoded protein is CASRDRGNTEAFF.

The V and J genes are TRBV5-1 and TRBJ2-7; TRBD1 aligns across 10 bases. The CDR3 spans 18 residues. With 4 bases clipped from V and 0 bases from J, the junction kept 13 bases outside the gene matches. The germline CDR1 and CDR2 sequences are SGHRS and YFSETQ. CDR3 sequence (DNA): TGCGCCAGCAGCCCCGTCCCGGGACAGGGGAGGAGCTCCTACGAGCAGTACTTC. Encoded protein: CASSPVPGQGRSSYEQYF.

The chain recombines TRBV3-1 (or the pseudogene TRBV3-2) with TRBJ2-1; a weak D match, TRBD2 (7 bases). This CDR3 comprises 16 residues. Per germline, CDR1 LGHDT and CDR2 YNNKEL (reference sequence). V lost 4 bases, J lost 5 bases, and 18 bases lay in between. The CDR3 sequence is CASSPLFGGANNEQFF. In DNA, the CDR3 is TGTGCCAGCAGCCCCCTTTTTGGGGGGGCCAACAATGAGCAGTTCTTC.

The chain is built from TRBV29-1 and TRBJ2-7; TRBD2 matches at 9 bases. Germline V CDR1 and CDR2: SQVTM, ANQGSEA. This CDR3 comprises 14 residues. Trimming took 3 bases from V and 1 from J; bases not matched to a gene: 4. The CDR3 loop is CSVEAGGVSYEQYF. CDR3 coding DNA: TGCAGCGTTGAGGCGGGGGGGGTATCCTACGAGCAGTACTTC.

The chain uses TRBV12-3 or TRBV12-4 and TRBJ1-1; tentatively, D is TRBD1 (5 bases). The CDR3 is 13 amino acids. Trimming stripped 4 bases from V and 2 bases from J, with 8 bases between. The CDR3 protein is CASSSWGNTEAFF. The CDR3 nucleotides read TGTGCCAGCAGTTCGTGGGGCAACACTGAAGCTTTCTTT.

This clone was detected only a few times. The genes are TRBV27 and TRBJ1-5, with TRBD1 matching over 9 bases. This CDR3 region has 15 residues. V dropped 6 bases and J dropped 3; count of bases not matched to a gene: 6. Germline CDR1 MNHEY, CDR2 SMNVEV (reference sequence). CDR3: CASSRTGGVNQPQHF. CDR3 nucleotide sequence: TGTGCCAGCAGCCGTACAGGGGGCGTCAATCAGCCCCAGCATTTT.

The rearrangement links TRBV6-5 to TRBJ1-5; no definite D call. Germline values: CDR1 MNHEY, CDR2 SVGAGI. The V gene lost 2 bases and the J gene lost 11 bases, with 13 bases spanning the gap. The CDR3 is 13 residues long. The chain's CDR3 is CASSYRPRDSQHF. The CDR3 region has the DNA TGTGCCAGCAGTTACCGTCCCCGGGATTCCCAGCATTTT.

The chain couples TRBV7-6 to TRBJ1-4; TRBD1 aligns across 9 bases. Germline V CDR1 and CDR2: SGHVS, FNYEAQ. The CDR3 runs 14 residues. The junction had 3 bases not matched to a gene; V was cut back by 5 bases and J by 5 bases. The CDR3 region is CASSPDRGNEKLFF. Written as DNA, the CDR3 is TGTGCCAGCAGCCCGGACAGGGGAAATGAAAAACTGTTTTTT.

The rearrangement links TRBV4-1 to TRBJ1-1; 7 positions match TRBD1. V was pared by 1 base and J by 5 bases, with 10 bases of the junction left unmatched. The CDR3 runs 16 residues. Germline V CDR1 and CDR2: MGHRA, YSYEKL. CDR3 loop: CASSQGQGEWWTEAFF. The CDR3 DNA reads TGCGCCAGCAGCCAAGGGCAGGGGGAGTGGTGGACTGAAGCTTTCTTT.

Here the CDR3 DNA reads TGTGCCAGCACCCCCGGGGAAGCGGGTGAGCAGTTCTTC. Its translation is CASTPGEAGEQFF. The genes are TRBV12-3 or TRBV12-4 and TRBJ2-1, with D maybe TRBD2 (6 bases). This CDR3 has 13 amino acids. The germline V and J ends were trimmed by 7 bases and 9 bases, with 16 bases remaining between them.

V gene TRBV19 combines with J gene TRBJ1-5, with D possibly matching TRBD1 (5 bases). V was cut by 1 base and J by 0 bases, with 10 bases left in between. This CDR3 has 16 residues. Germline values: CDR1 LNHDA, CDR2 SQIVND (reference sequence). The CDR3 DNA reads TGTGCCAGTAGTATAGCAGGGCGTAATAGCAATCAGCCCCAGCATTTT. This encodes CASSIAGRNSNQPQHF.